The clone carrying this T cell receptor beta chain was seen many times. V lost 3 bases and J 2 bases, leaving 7 bases between the germline ends. Looked up from germline, CDR1 is DFQATT and CDR2 is SNEGSKA (reference sequence). The length of the CDR3 is 12 residues. This specimen comes from a study of low-dose radiotherapy and immunotherapy resistance in tumors. Study-level information: The schedule for Cohort 2 used 1 Gy per fraction every two weeks, which added up to 13 Gy over 26 weeks.

Both TCRalpha and TCRbeta chains were reverse transcribed with V-gene-specific primers. It was with a constant-region primer and a V-primer adapter that TCRs were amplified over roughly 20 PCR cycles. MiXCR, applied by TCRdb to the reads, yields one record per CDR3 protein. The repertoire holds approximately 100,000 distinct CDR3 sequences, with more than 20% as singletons. Time point: after trial treatment. Noted treatment: LDRT plus nivolumab, ipilimumab, low-dose cyclophosphamide and aspirin (RACIN trial). V usage is TRBV20-1 and J usage is TRBJ1-2; D unclear. The source was PBMCs, collected after low-dose radiotherapy plus immunotherapy. The receptor was isolated from a male donor with prostate cancer. CDR3 DNA sequence: TGCAGTGCTAGTTCGGGGAACTATGGCTACACCTTC. Its translation: CSASSGNYGYTF.